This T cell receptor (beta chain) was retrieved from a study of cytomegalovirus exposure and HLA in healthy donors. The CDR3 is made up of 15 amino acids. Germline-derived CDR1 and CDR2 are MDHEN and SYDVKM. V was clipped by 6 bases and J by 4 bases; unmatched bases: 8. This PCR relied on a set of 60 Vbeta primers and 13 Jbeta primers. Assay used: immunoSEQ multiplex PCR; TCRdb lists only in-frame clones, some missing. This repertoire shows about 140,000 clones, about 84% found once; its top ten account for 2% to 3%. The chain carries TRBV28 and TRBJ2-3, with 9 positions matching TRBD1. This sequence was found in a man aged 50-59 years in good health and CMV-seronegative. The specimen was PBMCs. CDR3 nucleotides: TGTGCCAGCAGCACAGGGGGCGCGGCATCAGATACGCAGTATTTT. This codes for CASSTGGAASDTQYF.